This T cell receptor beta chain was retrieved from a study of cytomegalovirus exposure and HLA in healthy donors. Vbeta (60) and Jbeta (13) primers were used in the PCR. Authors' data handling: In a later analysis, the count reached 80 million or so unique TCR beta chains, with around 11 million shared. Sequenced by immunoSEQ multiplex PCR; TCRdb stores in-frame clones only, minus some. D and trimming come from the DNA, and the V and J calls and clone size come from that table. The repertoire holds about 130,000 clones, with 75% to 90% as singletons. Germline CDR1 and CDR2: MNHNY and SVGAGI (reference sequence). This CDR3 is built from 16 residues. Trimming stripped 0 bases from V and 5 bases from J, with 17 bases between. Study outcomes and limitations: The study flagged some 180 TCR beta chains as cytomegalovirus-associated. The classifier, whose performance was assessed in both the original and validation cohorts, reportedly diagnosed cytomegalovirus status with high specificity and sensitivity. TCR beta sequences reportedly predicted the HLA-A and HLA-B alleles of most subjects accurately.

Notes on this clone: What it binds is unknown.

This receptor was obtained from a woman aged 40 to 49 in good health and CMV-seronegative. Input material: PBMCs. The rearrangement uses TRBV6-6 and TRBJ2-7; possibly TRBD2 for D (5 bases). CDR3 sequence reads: CASSYSKAPWRNEQYF. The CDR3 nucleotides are TGTGCCAGCAGTTACTCGAAGGCACCCTGGAGGAACGAGCAGTACTTC.